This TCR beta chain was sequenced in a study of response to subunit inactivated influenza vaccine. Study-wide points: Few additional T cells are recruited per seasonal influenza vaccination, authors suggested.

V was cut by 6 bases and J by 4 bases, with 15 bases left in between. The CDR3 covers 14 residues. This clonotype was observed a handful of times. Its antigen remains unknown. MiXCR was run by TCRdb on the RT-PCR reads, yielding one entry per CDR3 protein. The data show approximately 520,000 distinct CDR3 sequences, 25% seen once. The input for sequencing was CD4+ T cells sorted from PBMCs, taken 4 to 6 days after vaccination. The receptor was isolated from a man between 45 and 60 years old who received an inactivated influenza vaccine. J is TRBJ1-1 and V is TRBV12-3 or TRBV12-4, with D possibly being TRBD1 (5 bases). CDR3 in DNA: TGTGCCAGCAGACCCGGGGCGCGGGGCACTGAAGCTTTCTTT. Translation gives CASRPGARGTEAFF.